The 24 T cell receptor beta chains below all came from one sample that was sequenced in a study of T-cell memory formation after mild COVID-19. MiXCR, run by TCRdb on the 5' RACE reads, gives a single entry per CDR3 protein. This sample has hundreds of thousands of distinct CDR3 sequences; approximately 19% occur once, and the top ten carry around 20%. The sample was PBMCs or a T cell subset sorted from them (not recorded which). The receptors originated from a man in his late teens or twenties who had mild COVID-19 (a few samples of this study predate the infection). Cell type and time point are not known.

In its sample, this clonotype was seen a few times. The CDR3 spells CASSHPVGGPTRDTQYF. CDR3 nucleotide sequence: TGCGCCAGCAGCCATCCGGTGGGCGGCCCTACTAGGGATACGCAGTATTTT. V usage is TRBV4-1 and J usage is TRBJ2-3, with D perhaps TRBD2 (5 bases). This CDR3 contains 17 residues. The germline V and J ends were trimmed by 3 bases and 6 bases, with 22 bases remaining between them. From germline, CDR1 is MGHRA and CDR2 YSYEKL.

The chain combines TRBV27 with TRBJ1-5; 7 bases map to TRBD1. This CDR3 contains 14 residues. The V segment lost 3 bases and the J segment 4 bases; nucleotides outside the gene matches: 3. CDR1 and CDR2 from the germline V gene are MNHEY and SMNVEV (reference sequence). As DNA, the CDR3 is TGTGCCAGCAGTTTCCAGGGGGTTAATCAGCCCCAGCATTTT. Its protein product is CASSFQGVNQPQHF.

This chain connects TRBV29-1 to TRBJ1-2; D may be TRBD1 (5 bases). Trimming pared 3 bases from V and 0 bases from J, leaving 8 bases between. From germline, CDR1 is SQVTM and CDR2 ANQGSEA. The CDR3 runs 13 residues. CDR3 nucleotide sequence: TGCAGCGTTGACGTGACAGCTAACTATGGCTACACCTTC. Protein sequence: CSVDVTANYGYTF.

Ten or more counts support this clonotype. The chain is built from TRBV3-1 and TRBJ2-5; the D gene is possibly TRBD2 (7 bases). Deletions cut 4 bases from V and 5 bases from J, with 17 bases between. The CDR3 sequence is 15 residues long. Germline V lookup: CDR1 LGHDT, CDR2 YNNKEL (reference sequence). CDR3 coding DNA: TGTGCCAGCAGCCCCCCGTGGGGGGGCCCGGAGACCCAGTACTTC. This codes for CASSPPWGGPETQYF.

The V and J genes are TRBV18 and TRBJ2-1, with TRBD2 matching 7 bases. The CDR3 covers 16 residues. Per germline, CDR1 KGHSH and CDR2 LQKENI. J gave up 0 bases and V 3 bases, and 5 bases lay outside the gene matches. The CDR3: CASSPAGVSSYNEQFF. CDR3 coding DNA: TGTGCCAGCTCACCTGCGGGGGTTAGCTCCTACAATGAGCAGTTCTTC.

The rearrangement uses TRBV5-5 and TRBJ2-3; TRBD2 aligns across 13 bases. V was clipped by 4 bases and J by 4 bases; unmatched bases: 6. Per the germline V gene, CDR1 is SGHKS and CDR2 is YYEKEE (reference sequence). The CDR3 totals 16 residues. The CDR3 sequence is CASSLGLAGAADTQYF. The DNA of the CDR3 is TGTGCCAGCAGCCTAGGACTAGCGGGGGCCGCAGATACGCAGTATTTT. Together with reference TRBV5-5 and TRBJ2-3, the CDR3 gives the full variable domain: DAGVTQSPTHLIKTRGQQVTLRCSPISGHKSVSWYQQVLGQGPQFIFQYYEKEERGRGNFPDRFSARQFPNYSSELNVNALLLGDSALYLCASSLGLAGAADTQYFGPGTRLTVL.

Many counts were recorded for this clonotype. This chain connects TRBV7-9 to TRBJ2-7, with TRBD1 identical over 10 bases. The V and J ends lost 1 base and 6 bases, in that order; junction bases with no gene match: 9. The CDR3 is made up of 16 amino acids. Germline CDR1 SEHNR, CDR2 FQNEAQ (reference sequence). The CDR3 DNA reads TGTGCCAGCAGCTTAGGACAGGGGGCCTTGGAGTCCGAGCAGTACTTC. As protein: CASSLGQGALESEQYF.

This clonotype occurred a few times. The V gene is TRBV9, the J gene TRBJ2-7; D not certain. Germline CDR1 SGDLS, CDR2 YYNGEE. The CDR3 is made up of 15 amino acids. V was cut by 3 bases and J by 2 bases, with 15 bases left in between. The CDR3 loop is CASSALDLFTYEQYF. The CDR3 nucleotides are TGTGCCAGCAGCGCCCTTGACTTGTTTACCTACGAGCAGTACTTC.

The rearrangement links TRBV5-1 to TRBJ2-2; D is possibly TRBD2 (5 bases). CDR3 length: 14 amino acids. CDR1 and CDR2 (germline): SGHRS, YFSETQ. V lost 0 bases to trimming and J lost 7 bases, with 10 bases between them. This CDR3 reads CASSLAGVDGELFF. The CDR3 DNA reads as TGCGCCAGCAGCTTGGCCGGGGTGGACGGGGAGCTGTTTTTT.

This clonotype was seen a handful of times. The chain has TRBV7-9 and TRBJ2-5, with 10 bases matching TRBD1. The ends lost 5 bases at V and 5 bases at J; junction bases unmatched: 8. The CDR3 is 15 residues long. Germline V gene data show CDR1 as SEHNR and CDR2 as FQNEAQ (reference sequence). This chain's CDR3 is CASSDGTGAGETQYF. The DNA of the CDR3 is TGTGCCAGCAGCGACGGGACAGGGGCTGGGGAGACCCAGTACTTC.

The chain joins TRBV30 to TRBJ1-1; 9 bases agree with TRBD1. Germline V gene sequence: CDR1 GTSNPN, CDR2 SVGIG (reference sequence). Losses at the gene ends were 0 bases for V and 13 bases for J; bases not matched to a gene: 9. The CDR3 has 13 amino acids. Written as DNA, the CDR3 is TGTGCCTGGAGTGTACAGGGGGCGCGCGTCTGTTTCTTT. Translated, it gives CAWSVQGARVCFF.

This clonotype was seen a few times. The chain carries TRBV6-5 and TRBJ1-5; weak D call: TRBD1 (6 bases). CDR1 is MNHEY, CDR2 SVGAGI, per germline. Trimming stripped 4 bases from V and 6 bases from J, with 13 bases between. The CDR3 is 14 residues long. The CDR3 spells CASSLQGPRQPQHF. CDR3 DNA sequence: TGTGCCAGCAGTTTACAGGGACCCCGTCAGCCCCAGCATTTT.

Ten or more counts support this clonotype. The CDR3 DNA reads as TGCGCCAGCAGCTTCATCGCCGGAGCGGGCTCTGGGGCCAACGTCCTGACTTTC. The encoded protein is CASSFIAGAGSGANVLTF. V usage is TRBV5-1 and J usage is TRBJ2-6; D might be TRBD2 (6 bases). The length of the CDR3 is 18 residues. The germline V gene encodes CDR1 SGHRS and CDR2 YFSETQ. Trimming left V 2 bases short and J 0 bases short, with 15 bases between.

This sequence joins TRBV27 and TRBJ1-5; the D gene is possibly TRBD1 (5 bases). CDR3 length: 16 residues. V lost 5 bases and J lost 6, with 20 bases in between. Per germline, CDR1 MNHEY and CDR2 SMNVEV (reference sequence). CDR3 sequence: CASSPPCEGMGQPQHF. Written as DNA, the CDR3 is TGTGCCAGCAGTCCCCCATGTGAGGGGATGGGTCAGCCCCAGCATTTT.

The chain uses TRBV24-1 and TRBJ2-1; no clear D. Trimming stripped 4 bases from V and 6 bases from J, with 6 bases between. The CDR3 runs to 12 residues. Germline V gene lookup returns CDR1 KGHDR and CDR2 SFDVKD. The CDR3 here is CATSERVNEQFF. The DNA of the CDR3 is TGTGCCACCAGTGAACGGGTCAATGAGCAGTTCTTC.

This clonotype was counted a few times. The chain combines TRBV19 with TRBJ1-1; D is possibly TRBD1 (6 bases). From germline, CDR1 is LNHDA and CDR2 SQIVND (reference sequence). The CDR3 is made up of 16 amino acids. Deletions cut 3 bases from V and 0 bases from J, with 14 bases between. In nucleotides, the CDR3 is TGTGCCAGTAGTATTGGGGGCGCCCGGTTGAACACTGAAGCTTTCTTT. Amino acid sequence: CASSIGGARLNTEAFF.

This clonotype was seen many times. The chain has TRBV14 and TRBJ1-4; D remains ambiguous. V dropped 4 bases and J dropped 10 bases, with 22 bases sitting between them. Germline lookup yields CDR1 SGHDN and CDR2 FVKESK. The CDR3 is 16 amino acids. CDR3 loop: CASSPRGIFGRGKLFF. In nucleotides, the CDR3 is TGTGCCAGCAGCCCCCGCGGTATTTTTGGGCGGGGAAAACTGTTTTTT.

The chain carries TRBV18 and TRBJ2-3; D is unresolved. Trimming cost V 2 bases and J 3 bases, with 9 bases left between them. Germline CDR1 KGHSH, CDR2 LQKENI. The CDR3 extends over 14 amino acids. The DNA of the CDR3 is TGTGCCAGCTCACCAGTAAAGATTACAGATACGCAGTATTTT. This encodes CASSPVKITDTQYF.

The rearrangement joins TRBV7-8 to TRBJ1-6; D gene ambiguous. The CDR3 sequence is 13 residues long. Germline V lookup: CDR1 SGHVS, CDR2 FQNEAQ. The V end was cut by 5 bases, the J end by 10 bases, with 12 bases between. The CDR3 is CASSLALRSPLHF. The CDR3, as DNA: TGTGCCAGCAGCCTTGCTCTTAGGTCACCCCTCCACTTT.

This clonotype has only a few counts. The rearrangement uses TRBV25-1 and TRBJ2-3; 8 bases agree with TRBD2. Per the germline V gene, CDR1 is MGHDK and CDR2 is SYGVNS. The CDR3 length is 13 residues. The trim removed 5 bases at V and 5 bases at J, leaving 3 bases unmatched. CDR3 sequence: CASSFGRGDTQYF. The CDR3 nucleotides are TGTGCCAGCAGTTTCGGGAGGGGAGATACGCAGTATTTT.

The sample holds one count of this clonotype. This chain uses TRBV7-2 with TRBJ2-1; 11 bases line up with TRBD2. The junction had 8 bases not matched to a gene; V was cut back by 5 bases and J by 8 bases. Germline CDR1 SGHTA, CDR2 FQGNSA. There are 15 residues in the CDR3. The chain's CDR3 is CASSPGPSGGYEQFF. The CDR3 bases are TGTGCCAGCAGCCCTGGGCCTAGCGGGGGGTATGAGCAGTTCTTC.

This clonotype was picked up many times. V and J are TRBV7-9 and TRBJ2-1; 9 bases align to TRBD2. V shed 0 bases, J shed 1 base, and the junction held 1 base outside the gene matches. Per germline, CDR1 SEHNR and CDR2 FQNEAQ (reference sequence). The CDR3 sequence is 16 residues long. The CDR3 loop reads CASSLALAGSYNEQFF. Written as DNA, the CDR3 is TGTGCCAGCAGCTTAGCACTAGCGGGTTCCTACAATGAGCAGTTCTTC.

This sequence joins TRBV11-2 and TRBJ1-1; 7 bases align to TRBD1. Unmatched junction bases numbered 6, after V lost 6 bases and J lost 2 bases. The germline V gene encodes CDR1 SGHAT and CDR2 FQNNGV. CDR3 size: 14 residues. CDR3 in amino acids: CASRLHRGNTEAFF. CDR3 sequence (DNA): TGTGCCAGCAGATTACACAGGGGAAACACTGAAGCTTTCTTT.

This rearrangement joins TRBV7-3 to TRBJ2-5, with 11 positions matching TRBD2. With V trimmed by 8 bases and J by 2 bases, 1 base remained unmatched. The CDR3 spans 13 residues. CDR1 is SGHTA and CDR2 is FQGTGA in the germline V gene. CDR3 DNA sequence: TGTGCCAGCGCTAGCGGGGGGCAAGAGACCCAGTACTTC. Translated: CASASGGQETQYF. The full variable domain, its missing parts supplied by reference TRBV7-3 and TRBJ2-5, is GAGVSQTPSNKVTEKGKYVELRCDPISGHTALYWYRQSLGQGPEFLIYFQGTGAADDSGLPNDRFFAVRPEGSVSTLKIQRTERGDSAVYLCASASGGQETQYFGPGTRLLVL.